This T cell receptor beta chain was found in a study of regulatory T cells in long-lasting Graves disease. Time point specified: newly diagnosed GD, antithyroid drugs for less than 3 months. With RNA extracted from PBMCs as input, the TCR library was made. iRepertoire HTBI primers and Arm-PCR of CDR3 regions built TCR beta libraries. Each CDR3 protein is one row after TCRdb ran MiXCR on the multiplex PCR reads. The table includes about 520,000 distinct CDR3 sequences, more than 10% detected once. CDR3 length equals 16 residues. Deletions cut 4 bases from V and 4 bases from J, with 19 bases between. The germline V gene encodes CDR1 SEHNR and CDR2 FQNEAQ (reference sequence). The sample holds many counts of this clonotype. The data also belong to a second study, concerning T cells in Graves' hyperthyroidism and ophthalmopathy.

The sequences come from peripheral blood mononuclear cells (PBMCs), collected at new diagnosis, from a patient treated with antithyroid drugs. The gene calls are TRBV7-9 and TRBJ1-2, with D perhaps matching TRBD1 (6 bases). The sequence was collected from a woman aged 25 to 39 with Graves disease. The CDR3 protein is CASSSTGTTSRYGYTF. The CDR3 bases are TGTGCCAGCAGCTCGACCGGGACAACGAGTCGCTATGGCTACACCTTC.